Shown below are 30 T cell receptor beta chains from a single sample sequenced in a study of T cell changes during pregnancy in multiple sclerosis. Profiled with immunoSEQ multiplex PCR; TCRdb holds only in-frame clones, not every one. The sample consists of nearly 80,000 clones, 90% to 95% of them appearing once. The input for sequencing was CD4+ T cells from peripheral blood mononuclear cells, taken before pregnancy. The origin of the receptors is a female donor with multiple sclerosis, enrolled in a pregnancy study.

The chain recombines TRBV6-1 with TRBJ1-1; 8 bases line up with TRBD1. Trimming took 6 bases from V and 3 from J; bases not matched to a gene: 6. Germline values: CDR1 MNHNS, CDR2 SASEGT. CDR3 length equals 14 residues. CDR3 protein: CASRDRGSYTEAFF. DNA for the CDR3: TGTGCCAGCAGAGACAGGGGCTCGTACACTGAAGCTTTCTTT.

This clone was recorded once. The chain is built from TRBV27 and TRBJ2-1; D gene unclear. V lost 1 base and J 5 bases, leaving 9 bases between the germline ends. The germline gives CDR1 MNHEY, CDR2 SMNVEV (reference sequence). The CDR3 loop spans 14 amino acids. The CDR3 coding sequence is TGTGCCAGCAGTTTATTGGCGGCGAACAATGAGCAGTTCTTC. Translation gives CASSLLAANNEQFF.

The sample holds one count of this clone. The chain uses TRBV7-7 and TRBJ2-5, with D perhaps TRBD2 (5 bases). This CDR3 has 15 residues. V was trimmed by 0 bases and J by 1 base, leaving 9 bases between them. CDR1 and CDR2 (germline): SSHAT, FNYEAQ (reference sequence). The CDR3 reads CASSLAGMGQETQYF. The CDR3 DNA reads TGTGCCAGCAGCTTAGCCGGGATGGGCCAAGAGACCCAGTACTTC. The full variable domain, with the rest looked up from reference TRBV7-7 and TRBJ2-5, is GAGVSQSPRYKVTKRGQDVTLRCDPISSHATLYWYQQALGQGPEFLTYFNYEAQPDKSGLPSDRFSAERPEGSISTLTIQRTEQRDSAMYRCASSLAGMGQETQYFGPGTRLLVL.

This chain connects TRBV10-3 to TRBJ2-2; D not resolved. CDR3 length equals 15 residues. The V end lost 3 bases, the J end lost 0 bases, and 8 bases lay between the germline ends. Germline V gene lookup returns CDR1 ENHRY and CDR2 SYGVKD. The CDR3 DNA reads TGTGCCATCAGTGAAAGAGTAGCGAACACCGGGGAGCTGTTTTTT. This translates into CAISERVANTGELFF.

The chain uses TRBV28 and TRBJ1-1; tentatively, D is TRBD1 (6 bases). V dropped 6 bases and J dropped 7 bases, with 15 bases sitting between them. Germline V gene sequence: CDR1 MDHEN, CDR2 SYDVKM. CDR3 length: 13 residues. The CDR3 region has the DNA TGTGCCAGCAGCACACAGGGTCGGCATGAAGCTTTCTTT. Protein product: CASSTQGRHEAFF.

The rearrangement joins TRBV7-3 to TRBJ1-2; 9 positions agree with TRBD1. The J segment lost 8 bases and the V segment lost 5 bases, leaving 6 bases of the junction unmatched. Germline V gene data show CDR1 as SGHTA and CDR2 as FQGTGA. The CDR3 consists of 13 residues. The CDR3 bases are TGTGCCAGCAGCACGGGACAGGGAAACGGCTACACCTTC. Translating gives CASSTGQGNGYTF.

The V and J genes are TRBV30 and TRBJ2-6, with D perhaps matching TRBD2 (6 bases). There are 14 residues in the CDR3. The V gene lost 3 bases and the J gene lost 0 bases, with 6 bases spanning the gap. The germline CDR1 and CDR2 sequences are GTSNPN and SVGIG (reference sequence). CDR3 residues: CAWSGGSGANVLTF. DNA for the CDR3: TGTGCCTGGAGCGGGGGCTCTGGGGCCAACGTCCTGACTTTC.

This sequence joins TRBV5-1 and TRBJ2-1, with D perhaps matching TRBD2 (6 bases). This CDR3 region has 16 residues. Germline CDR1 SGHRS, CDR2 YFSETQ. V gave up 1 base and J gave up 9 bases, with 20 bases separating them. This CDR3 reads CASSLRGTRKGGEQFF. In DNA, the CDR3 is TGCGCCAGCAGCTTGCGGGGGACCCGCAAAGGTGGTGAGCAGTTCTTC.

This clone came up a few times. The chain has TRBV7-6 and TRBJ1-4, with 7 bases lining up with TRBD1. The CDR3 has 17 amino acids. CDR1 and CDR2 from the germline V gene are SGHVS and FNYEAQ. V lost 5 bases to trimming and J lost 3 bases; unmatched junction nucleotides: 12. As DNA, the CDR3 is TGTGCCAGCAGCGCGGACGTAGGGGGCATAGCTAATGAAAAACTGTTTTTT. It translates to CASSADVGGIANEKLFF.

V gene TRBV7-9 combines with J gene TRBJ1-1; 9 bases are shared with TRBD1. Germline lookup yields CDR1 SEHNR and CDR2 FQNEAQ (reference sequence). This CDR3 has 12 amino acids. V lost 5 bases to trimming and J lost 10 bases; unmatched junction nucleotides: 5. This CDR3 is CASSPKTGGAFF. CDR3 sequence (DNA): TGTGCCAGCAGCCCGAAGACAGGGGGAGCTTTCTTT.

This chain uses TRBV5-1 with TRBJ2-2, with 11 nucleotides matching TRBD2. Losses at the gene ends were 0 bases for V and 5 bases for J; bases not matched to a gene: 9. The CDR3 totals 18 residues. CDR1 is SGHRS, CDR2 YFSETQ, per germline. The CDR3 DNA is TGCGCCAGCAGCTTGGCCATACTAGCGGGAGTACGGACCGGGGAGCTGTTTTTT. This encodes CASSLAILAGVRTGELFF. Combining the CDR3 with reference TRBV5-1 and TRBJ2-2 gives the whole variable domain KAGVTQTPRYLIKTRGQQVTLSCSPISGHRSVSWYQQTPGQGLQFLFEYFSETQRNKGNFPGRFSGRQFSNSRSEMNVSTLELGDSALYLCASSLAILAGVRTGELFFGEGSRLTVL.

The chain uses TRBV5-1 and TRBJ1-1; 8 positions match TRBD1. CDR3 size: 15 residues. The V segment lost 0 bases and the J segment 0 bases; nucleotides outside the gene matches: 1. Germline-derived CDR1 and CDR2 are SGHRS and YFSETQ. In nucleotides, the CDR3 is TGCGCCAGCAGCTTGGGGACAGGGCTGAACACTGAAGCTTTCTTT. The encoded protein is CASSLGTGLNTEAFF.

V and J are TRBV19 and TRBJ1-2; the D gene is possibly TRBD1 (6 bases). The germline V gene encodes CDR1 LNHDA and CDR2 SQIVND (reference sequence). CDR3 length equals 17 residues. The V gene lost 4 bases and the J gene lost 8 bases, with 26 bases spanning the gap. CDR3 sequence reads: CASSTPQEARGTRGYTF. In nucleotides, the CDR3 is TGTGCCAGTAGTACCCCCCAGGAGGCCAGGGGTACGAGGGGCTACACCTTC.

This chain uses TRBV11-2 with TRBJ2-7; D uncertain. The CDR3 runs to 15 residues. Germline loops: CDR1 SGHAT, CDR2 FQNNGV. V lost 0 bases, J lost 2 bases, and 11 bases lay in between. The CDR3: CASSLDPRGTYEQYF. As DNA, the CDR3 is TGTGCCAGCAGCTTAGACCCCCGAGGCACCTACGAGCAGTACTTC.

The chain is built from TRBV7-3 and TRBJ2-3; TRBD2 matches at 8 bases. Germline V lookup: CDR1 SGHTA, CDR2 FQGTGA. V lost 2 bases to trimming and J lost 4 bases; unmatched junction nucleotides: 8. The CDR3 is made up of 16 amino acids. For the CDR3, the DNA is TGTGCCAGCAGCTTACTTGGCGGGAGGAGGCCAGATACGCAGTATTTT. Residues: CASSLLGGRRPDTQYF.

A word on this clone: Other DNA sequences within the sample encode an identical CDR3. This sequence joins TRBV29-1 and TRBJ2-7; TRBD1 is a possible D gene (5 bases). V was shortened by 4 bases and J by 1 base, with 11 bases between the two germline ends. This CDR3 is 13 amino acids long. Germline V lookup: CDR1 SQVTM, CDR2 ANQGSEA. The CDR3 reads CSVAPSGSYEQYF. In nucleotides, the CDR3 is TGCAGCGTTGCTCCCTCAGGGTCCTACGAGCAGTACTTC.

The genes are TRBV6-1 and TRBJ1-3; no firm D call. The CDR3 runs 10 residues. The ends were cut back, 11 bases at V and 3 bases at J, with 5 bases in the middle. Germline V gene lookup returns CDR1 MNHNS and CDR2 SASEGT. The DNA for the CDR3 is TGTGCCGCCGGTGGAAACACCATATATTTT. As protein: CAAGGNTIYF.

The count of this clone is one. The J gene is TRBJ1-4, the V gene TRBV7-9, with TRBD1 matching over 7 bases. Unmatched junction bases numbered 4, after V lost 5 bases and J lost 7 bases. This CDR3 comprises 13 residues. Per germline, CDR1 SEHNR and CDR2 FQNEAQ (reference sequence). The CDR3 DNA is TGTGCCAGCAGCCGAGGGACAGCTGAAAAACTGTTTTTT. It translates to CASSRGTAEKLFF.

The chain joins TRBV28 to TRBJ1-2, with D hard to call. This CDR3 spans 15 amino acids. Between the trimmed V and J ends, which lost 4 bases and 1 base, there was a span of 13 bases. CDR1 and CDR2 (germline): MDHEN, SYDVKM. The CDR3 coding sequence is TGTGCCAGCAGTTCCCCCACAGAGAATAACTATGGCTACACCTTC. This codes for CASSSPTENNYGYTF.

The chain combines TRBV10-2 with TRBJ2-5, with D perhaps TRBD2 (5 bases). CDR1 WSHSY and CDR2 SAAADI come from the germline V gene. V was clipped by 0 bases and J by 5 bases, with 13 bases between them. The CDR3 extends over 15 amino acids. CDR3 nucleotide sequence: TGCGCCAGCAGTGAGTCTGAGGGCTATGGTGAGACCCAGTACTTC. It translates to CASSESEGYGETQYF.

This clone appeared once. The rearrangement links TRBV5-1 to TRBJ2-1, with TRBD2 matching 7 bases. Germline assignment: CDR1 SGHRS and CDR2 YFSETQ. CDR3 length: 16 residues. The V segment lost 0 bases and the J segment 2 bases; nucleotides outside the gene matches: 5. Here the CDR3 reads CASSLEALAAYNEQFF. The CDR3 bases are TGCGCCAGCAGCTTGGAGGCGCTAGCGGCCTACAATGAGCAGTTCTTC.

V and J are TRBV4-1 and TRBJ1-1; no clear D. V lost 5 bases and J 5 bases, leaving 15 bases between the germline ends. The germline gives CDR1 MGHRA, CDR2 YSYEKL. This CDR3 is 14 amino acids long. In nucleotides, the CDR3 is TGCGCCAGCAGCGCCCCTCCGAGGAAAACTGAAGCTTTCTTT. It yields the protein CASSAPPRKTEAFF.

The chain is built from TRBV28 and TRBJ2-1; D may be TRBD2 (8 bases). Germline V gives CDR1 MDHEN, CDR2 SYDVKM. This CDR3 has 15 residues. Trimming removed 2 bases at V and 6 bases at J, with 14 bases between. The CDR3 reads CASSLPGGTANEQFF. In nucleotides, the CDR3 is TGTGCCAGCAGTTTACCGGGAGGGACAGCCAATGAGCAGTTCTTC.

In DNA, the CDR3 is TGCGCCAGCAGTCCTGAGGGACAATCTAATGAAAAACTGTTTTTT. Its protein product is CASSPEGQSNEKLFF. The chain employs TRBV5-1 and TRBJ1-4, with D perhaps matching TRBD1 (6 bases). The CDR3 contains 15 residues. V dropped 5 bases and J dropped 3 bases, with 14 bases sitting between them. Germline V gene lookup returns CDR1 SGHRS and CDR2 YFSETQ.

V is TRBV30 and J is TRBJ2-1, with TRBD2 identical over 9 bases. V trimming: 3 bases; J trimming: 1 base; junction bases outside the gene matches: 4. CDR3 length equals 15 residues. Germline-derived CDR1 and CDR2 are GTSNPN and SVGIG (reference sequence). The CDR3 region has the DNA TGTGCCTGGAGGGAAGCGGGAGGTTCCTACAATGAGCAGTTCTTC. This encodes CAWREAGGSYNEQFF.

The CDR3 region has the DNA TGTGCCAGCAGTGAACAGACAGTAAGCTATGGCTACACCTTC. Protein product: CASSEQTVSYGYTF. The V and J genes are TRBV2 and TRBJ1-2; D perhaps matches TRBD1 (5 bases). Germline V gene lookup returns CDR1 SNHLY and CDR2 FYNNEI. The V and J ends lost 2 bases and 4 bases respectively, with 11 bases between them. CDR3 length equals 14 residues.

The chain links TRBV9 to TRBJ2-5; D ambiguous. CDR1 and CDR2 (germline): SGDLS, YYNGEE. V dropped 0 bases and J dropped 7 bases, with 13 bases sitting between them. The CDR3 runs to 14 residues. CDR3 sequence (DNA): TGTGCCAGCAGCGTAGGTAAGAAGCGCGGGACCCAGTACTTC. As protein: CASSVGKKRGTQYF.

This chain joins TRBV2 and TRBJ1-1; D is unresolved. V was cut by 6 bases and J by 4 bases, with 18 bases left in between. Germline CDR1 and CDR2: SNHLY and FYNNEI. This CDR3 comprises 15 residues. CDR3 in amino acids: CASSSNGFEGTEAFF. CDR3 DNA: TGTGCCAGCAGCTCAAATGGGTTTGAGGGCACTGAAGCTTTCTTT.

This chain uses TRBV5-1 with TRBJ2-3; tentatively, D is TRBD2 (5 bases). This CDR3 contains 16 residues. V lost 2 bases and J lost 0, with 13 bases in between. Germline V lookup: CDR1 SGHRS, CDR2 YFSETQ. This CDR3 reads CASSLAGVPSTDTQYF. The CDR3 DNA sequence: TGCGCCAGCAGCTTAGCCGGGGTCCCTAGCACAGATACGCAGTATTTT. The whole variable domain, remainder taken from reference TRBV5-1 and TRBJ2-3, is KAGVTQTPRYLIKTRGQQVTLSCSPISGHRSVSWYQQTPGQGLQFLFEYFSETQRNKGNFPGRFSGRQFSNSRSEMNVSTLELGDSALYLCASSLAGVPSTDTQYFGPGTRLTVL.

The CDR3 DNA follows: TGTGCCAGCTGGCAAGGGACTGGAGGAACTGAAGCTTTCTTT. Translated: CASWQGTGGTEAFF. V usage is TRBV6-5 and J usage is TRBJ1-1, with D tentatively TRBD1 (5 bases). The CDR3 is 14 amino acids. CDR1 and CDR2 from the germline V gene are MNHEY and SVGAGI. Between the trimmed V and J ends, which lost 8 bases and 5 bases, there was a span of 18 bases.